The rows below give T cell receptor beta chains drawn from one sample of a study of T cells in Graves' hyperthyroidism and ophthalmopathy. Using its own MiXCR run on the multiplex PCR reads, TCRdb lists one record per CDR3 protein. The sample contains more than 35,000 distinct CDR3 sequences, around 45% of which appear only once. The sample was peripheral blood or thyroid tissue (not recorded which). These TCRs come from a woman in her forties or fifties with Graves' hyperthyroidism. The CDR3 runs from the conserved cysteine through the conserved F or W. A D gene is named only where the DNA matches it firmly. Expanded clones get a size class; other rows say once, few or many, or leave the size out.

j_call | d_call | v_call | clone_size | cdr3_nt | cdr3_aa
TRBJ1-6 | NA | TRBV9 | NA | TGTGCCAGCAGCAATCTAGGGGATAATTCACCCCTCCACTTT | CASSNLGDNSPLHF
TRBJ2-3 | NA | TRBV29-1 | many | TGCAGCGTTGGCCGGGGGGCGCGGTCAGATACGCAGTATTTT | CSVGRGARSDTQYF
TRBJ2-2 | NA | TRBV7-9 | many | TGTGCCAGCAGCTCAAACAGAGCCGGGAACACCGGGGAGCTGTTTTTT | CASSSNRAGNTGELFF
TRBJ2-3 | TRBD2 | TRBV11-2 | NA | TGTGCCAGCAGCCTAGAGGACCTAGCGGGACACACAGATACGCAGTATTTT | CASSLEDLAGHTDTQYF
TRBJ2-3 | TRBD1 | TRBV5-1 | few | TGCGCCAGCAGGGAGCCGGGACAGGGGCGCGCAGATACGCAGTATTTT | CASREPGQGRADTQYF
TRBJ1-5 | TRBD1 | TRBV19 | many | TGTGCCACCCGAACCGGGACAGGGGCCAATAGCAATCAGCCCCAGCATTTT | CATRTGTGANSNQPQHF
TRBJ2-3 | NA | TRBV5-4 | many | TGTGCCAGCAGCGAACTACCCTCCACAGATACGCAGTATTTT | CASSELPSTDTQYF
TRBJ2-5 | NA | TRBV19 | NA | TGTGCCAGTAGTACCGGAACAGGGTCCCAAGAGACCCAGTACTTC | CASSTGTGSQETQYF
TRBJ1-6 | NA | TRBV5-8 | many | TGTGCCAGCAGCTTGCGACGGGTGAATTCACCCCTCCACTTT | CASSLRRVNSPLHF
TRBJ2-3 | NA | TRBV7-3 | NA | TGTGCCAGCAGCTTAACCCGGGACACAGATACGCAGTATTTT | CASSLTRDTDTQYF
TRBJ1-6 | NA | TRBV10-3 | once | TGTGCCACCCGGATCTCCTTATCGGATTATAATTCACCCCTCCACTTT | CATRISLSDYNSPLHF
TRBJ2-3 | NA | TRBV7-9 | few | TGTGCCAGCAGCTTAGGAGACCATTCGCAGTATTTT | CASSLGDHSQYF
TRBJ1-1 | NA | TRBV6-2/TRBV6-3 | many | TGTGCCAGCAGTTACGGCCAGGGCAGCACTGAAGCTTTCTTT | CASSYGQGSTEAFF
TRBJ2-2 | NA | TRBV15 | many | TGTGCCACCAGGAAGGACAGAACAACCGGGGAGCTGTTTTTT | CATRKDRTTGELFF
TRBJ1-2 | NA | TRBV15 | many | TGTGCCACCAGCAGAGATTGGGCCGGACTCTATGGCTACACCTTC | CATSRDWAGLYGYTF
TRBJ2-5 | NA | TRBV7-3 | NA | TGTGCCAGCAGCCCAGGGGAGGTAGAGACCCAGTACTTC | CASSPGEVETQYF
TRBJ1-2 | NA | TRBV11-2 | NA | TGTGCCAGCAGCCCCGGGACGGAGGGCTACACCTTC | CASSPGTEGYTF
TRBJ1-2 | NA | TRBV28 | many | TGTGCCAGCAGTTTATCAAACAGGGTAGGCGGCTACACCTTC | CASSLSNRVGGYTF
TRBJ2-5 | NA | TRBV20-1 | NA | TGCAGTGCTAGGGCGCCTTCGGGCAGAGAGACCCAGTACTTC | CSARAPSGRETQYF
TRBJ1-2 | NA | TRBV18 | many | TGTGCCAGCTCATCGGATTATGGCTACACCTTC | CASSSDYGYTF
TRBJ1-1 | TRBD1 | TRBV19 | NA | TGTGCCAGTAGTTATCAGGGGGCGACTGAAGCTTTCTTT | CASSYQGATEAFF
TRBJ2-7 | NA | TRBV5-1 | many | TGCGCCAGCAGCTTTTCAGGTAACTCCTACGAGCAGTACTTC | CASSFSGNSYEQYF
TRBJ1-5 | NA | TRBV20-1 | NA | TGCAGTGCTAGAGATCCGGGTAGGGGCAATCAGCCCCAGCATTTT | CSARDPGRGNQPQHF
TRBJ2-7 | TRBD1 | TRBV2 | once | TGTGCCAGCAGGGACAGGGGCACGGACGAGCAGTACTTC | CASRDRGTDEQYF
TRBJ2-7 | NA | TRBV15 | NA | TGTGCCACCAGCACCCTGACATTCCCCCACGAGCAGTACTTC | CATSTLTFPHEQYF
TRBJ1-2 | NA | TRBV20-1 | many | TGCAGTGCTAGCGAGGCCATCTATGGCTACACCTTC | CSASEAIYGYTF
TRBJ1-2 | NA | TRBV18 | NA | TGTGCCAGCTCACCACAGTCAGACTATGGCTACACCTTC | CASSPQSDYGYTF
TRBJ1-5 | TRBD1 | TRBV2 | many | TGTGCCAGCAGCCAGGACAGGGACAATCAGCCCCAGCATTTT | CASSQDRDNQPQHF
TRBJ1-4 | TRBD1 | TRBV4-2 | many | TGTGCCAGCAGCCTCACGCCGACAGGGGTTAATGAAAAACTGTTTTTT | CASSLTPTGVNEKLFF
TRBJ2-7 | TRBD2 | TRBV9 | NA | TGTGCCAGCAGCGTAGGAGGACTAGCGGTTTACGAGCAGTACTTC | CASSVGGLAVYEQYF
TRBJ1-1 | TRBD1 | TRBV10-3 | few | TGTGCCATCAGCCAGGGGGTGGGCACTGAAGCTTTCTTT | CAISQGVGTEAFF
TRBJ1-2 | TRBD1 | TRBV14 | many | TGTGCCAGCAGCCAAGGGGGACAGGGTGACTATGGCTACACCTTC | CASSQGGQGDYGYTF
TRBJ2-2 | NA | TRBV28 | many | TGTGCCAGCAGTTTCAGGGGAACCGGGGAGCTGTTTTTT | CASSFRGTGELFF
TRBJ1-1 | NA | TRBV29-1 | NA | TGCAGCGTGGGACGGTCGTCCACTGAAGCTTTCTTT | CSVGRSSTEAFF
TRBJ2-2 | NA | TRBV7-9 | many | TGTGCCAGCAGGCCGGACAGCACCGGGGAGCTGTTTTTT | CASRPDSTGELFF
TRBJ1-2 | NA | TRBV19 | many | TGTGCCAGTAGTACTGGGACAAGTTTCTATGGCTACACCTTC | CASSTGTSFYGYTF
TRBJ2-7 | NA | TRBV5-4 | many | TGTGCCAGCAGCTTGCGGGGGAGGTCCTACGAGCAGTACTTC | CASSLRGRSYEQYF
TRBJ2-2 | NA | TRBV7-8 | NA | TGTGCCAGCAGCTTAGTGAGCACCGGGGAGCTGTTTTTT | CASSLVSTGELFF
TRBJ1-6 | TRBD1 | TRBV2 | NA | TGTGCCAGCAGTGGGGACAGGAGGGTCTATAACTCACCCCTCCACTTT | CASSGDRRVYNSPLHF
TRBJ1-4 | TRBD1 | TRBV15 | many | TGTGCCACCAGCCCCCGCAGGGGGGAGGGCGAGGAAAAACTGTTTTTT | CATSPRRGEGEEKLFF
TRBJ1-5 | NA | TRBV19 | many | TGTGCCAGTAGTATGGAGGACCTGTATAGCAATCAGCCCCAGCATTTT | CASSMEDLYSNQPQHF
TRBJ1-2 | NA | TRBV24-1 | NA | TGTGCCACCAATACCACCGGGACCTATGGCTACACCTTC | CATNTTGTYGYTF
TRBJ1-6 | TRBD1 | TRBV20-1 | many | TGCAGTGCTGGGACAGGGGGCGGATCACCCCTCCACTTT | CSAGTGGGSPLHF
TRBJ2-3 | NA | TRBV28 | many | TGTGCCAGCAGTTCTCCGGGCACAGATACGCAGTATTTT | CASSSPGTDTQYF
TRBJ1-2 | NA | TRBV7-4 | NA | TGTGCCAGCAGCTTAGCCGGGACCTATGGCTACACCTTC | CASSLAGTYGYTF
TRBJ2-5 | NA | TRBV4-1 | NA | TGCGCCAGCAGCCAAGGACTAGAGGTTGGAGAGACCCAGTACTTC | CASSQGLEVGETQYF
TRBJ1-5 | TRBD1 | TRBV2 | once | TGTGCCAGCGTTCAGGGGACAGATTATAGCAATCAGCCCCAGCATTTT | CASVQGTDYSNQPQHF
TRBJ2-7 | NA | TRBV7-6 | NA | TGTGCCAGCAGCCCGGGGTGGGGGACCTACGAGCAGTACTTC | CASSPGWGTYEQYF
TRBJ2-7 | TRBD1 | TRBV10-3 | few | TGTGCCATCAGGGCCGCAGGGGGCGACTATGGCTACGAGCAGTACTTC | CAIRAAGGDYGYEQYF
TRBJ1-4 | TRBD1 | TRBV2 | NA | TGTGCCAGCCACGGACAGGCGGAAGAAAAACTGTTTTTT | CASHGQAEEKLFF
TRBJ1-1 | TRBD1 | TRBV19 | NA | TGTGCCAGTAGTATAAGTGCCGACAGGGGGGACACTGAAGCTTTCTTT | CASSISADRGDTEAFF
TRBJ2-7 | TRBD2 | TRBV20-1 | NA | TGCAGTGCTACTGGGACTAGCGGGAAAGAGCAGTACTTC | CSATGTSGKEQYF
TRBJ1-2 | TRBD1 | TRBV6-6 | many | TGTGCCAGCGGAAATCGGGACAGCCTCCCCGGTGTAGCCGCGCGCTACACCTTC | CASGNRDSLPGVAARYTF
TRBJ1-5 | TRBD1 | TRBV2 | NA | TGTACCAGCAGGGCGTGGGACAGGGGCCATCAGCCCCAGCATTTT | CTSRAWDRGHQPQHF
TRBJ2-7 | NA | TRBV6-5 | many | TGTGCCAGCAGTACTATTCTACGGGGAACCTACGAGCAGTACTTC | CASSTILRGTYEQYF